This passage covers 10 T cell receptor beta chains from one sample sequenced in a study of shared clonotypes between healthy human individuals. Generated by immunoSEQ multiplex PCR, the TCRdb table keeps only in-frame clones and is missing some. Among 2.3 million or so clones listed, 85% to 95% were seen once. The sequenced sample consisted of naive CD4+ T cells from PBMCs. The subset: CD45RA+ positively selected. The receptors shown here come from a man between 18 and 29 years old in good health. Some clones in this sample may be carry-over from other donors' samples.

The chain has TRBV7-9 and TRBJ2-3; TRBD2 agrees at 10 bases. The length of the CDR3 is 15 residues. V trimming: 1 base; J trimming: 5 bases; junction bases outside the gene matches: 3. Germline lookup yields CDR1 SEHNR and CDR2 FQNEAQ (reference sequence). The CDR3 nucleotides are TGTGCCAGCAGCTTAGTGAAGCGGGAGGGAGATACGCAGTATTTT. It yields the protein CASSLVKREGDTQYF.

This sequence joins TRBV7-2 and TRBJ1-3, with a weak D call TRBD1 (5 bases). Per the germline V gene, CDR1 is SGHTA and CDR2 is FQGNSA. V was shortened by 0 bases and J by 2 bases, with 14 bases between the two germline ends. This CDR3 has 17 amino acids. CDR3 nucleotide sequence: TGTGCCAGCAGCTTAGCGCGAGAGGCAGGGACTGGAAACACCATATATTTT. It translates to CASSLAREAGTGNTIYF.

The J gene is TRBJ2-5, the V gene TRBV5-4; TRBD1 matches 8 bases. V trimming: 5 bases; J trimming: 2 bases; junction bases outside the gene matches: 5. This CDR3 is built from 14 residues. Per the germline V gene, CDR1 is SGHNT and CDR2 is YYREEE (reference sequence). As DNA, the CDR3 is TGTGCCAGCAGTCAAAGACAGGGGCAAGAGACCCAGTACTTC. Residues: CASSQRQGQETQYF.

The V gene is TRBV19, the J gene TRBJ1-1; a possible D gene is TRBD1 (6 bases). Trimming shortened V by 3 bases and J by 8 bases, and 16 bases separated the two germline ends. CDR1 and CDR2 (germline): LNHDA, SQIVND (reference sequence). This CDR3 comprises 14 residues. The CDR3 region has the DNA TGTGCCAGTAGTATTGGACAGACCCCCCCCGAAGCTTTCTTT. It translates to CASSIGQTPPEAFF.

V usage is TRBV19 and J usage is TRBJ2-2, with TRBD1 matching over 9 bases. The V segment lost 5 bases and the J segment 6 bases; nucleotides outside the gene matches: 7. The CDR3 consists of 15 residues. Germline lookup yields CDR1 LNHDA and CDR2 SQIVND (reference sequence). DNA for the CDR3: TGTGCCAGTAGTGCCGGGACAGGGTGGGCCGGGGAGCTGTTTTTT. It is translated as CASSAGTGWAGELFF. The full variable domain, completed using reference TRBV19 and TRBJ2-2, is DGGITQSPKYLFRKEGQNVTLSCEQNLNHDAMYWYRQDPGQGLRLIYYSQIVNDFQKGDIAEGYSVSREKKESFPLTVTSAQKNPTAFYLCASSAGTGWAGELFFGEGSRLTVL.

The chain is built from TRBV5-6 and TRBJ2-1, with D hard to call. V lost 1 base and J lost 4, with 12 bases in between. This CDR3 spans 15 amino acids. The germline CDR1 and CDR2 sequences are SGHDT and YYEEEE. The CDR3 reads CASSLSLLSYNEQFF. CDR3 DNA: TGTGCCAGCAGCTTGTCCCTTCTATCGTACAATGAGCAGTTCTTC. Full variable domain (rest looked up from reference TRBV5-6 and TRBJ2-1): DAGVTQSPTHLIKTRGQQVTLRCSPKSGHDTVSWYQQALGQGPQFIFQYYEEEERQRGNFPDRFSGHQFPNYSSELNVNALLLGDSALYLCASSLSLLSYNEQFFGPGTRLTVL.

The V and J genes are TRBV14 and TRBJ2-5, with D unclear. CDR3 length equals 14 residues. Looked up from germline, CDR1 is SGHDN and CDR2 is FVKESK. V shed 7 bases and J shed 9 bases, with 21 bases lying between them. The DNA for the CDR3 is TGTGCCAGCAAATGCAAGTGTGGCCTTATCGCCCAGTACTTC. As protein: CASKCKCGLIAQYF.

The chain recombines TRBV5-1 with TRBJ2-7, with D possibly being TRBD1 (6 bases). Trimming stripped 4 bases from V and 5 bases from J, with 16 bases between. This CDR3 has 14 residues. Per the germline V gene, CDR1 is SGHRS and CDR2 is YFSETQ. The CDR3 bases are TGCGCCAGCAGCAGGGGCGGACAGATCGACGAGCAGTACTTC. It specifies CASSRGGQIDEQYF.

The chain links TRBV28 to TRBJ2-4; maybe TRBD1 (6 bases). The germline V gene encodes CDR1 MDHEN and CDR2 SYDVKM. This CDR3 has 15 amino acids. Trimming stripped 6 bases from V and 3 bases from J, with 15 bases between. The CDR3 DNA is TGTGCCAGCAGAGGCCGGGACAAGGGCAAAAACATTCAGTACTTC. Translated: CASRGRDKGKNIQYF.

V gene TRBV5-4 combines with J gene TRBJ1-3, with 7 nucleotides matching TRBD1. The CDR3 spans 14 residues. V dropped 10 bases and J dropped 2; count of bases not matched to a gene: 9. Germline lookup yields CDR1 SGHNT and CDR2 YYREEE (reference sequence). CDR3 sequence (DNA): TGTGCCGGCCAGGCTACAGGGGCTGGAAACACCATATATTTT. Its protein product is CAGQATGAGNTIYF.